This entry describes one T cell receptor (beta chain). Its specificity is unknown. These data originate in a study of T cells expressing NK-cell markers. TCRdb re-called the 5' RACE reads and catalogs CDR3 proteins one per entry, DNA excluded. The sample's table shows about 260,000 distinct CDR3 sequences. Study outcomes and limitations: CD8+ T cells in over five donors included dominant NKG2C+ clonotypes at 1.0-7.0%.

This CDR3 is 15 amino acids long. The TCR sequence derives from a man younger than 35 in good health. Sample: blood T cells: a sorted CD56 or NKG2C T cell subset, CD4+ or CD8+ T cells, or bulk PBMC T cells (not recorded which). The V call is TRBV12-3 or TRBV12-4, the J call TRBJ2-1; the D call from TCRdb, TRBD2, cannot be confirmed without DNA. CDR3 sequence: CASSLGLAEAYGKFF.